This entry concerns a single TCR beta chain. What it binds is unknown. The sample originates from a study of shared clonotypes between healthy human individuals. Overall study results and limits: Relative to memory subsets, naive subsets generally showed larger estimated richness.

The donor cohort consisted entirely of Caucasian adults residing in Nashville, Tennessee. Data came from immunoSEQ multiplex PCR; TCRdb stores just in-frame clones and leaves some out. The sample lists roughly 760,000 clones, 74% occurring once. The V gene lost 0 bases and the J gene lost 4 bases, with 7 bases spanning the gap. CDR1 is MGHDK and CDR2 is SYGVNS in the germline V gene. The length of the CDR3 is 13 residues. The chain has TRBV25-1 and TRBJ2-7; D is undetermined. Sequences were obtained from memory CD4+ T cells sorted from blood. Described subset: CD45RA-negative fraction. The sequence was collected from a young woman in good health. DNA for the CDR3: TGTGCCAGCAGTGAATATAGTCGGTACGAGCAGTACTTC. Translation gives CASSEYSRYEQYF.